This TCR beta chain was identified in a study of cytomegalovirus exposure and HLA in healthy donors. Findings and caveats of the study: Most observed TCR sequences were rare, whereas some public TCRs were detected in many donors. Common viral pathogens seemed to be connected with several of the most significant clusters, according to a later analysis. Three of the chains that were CMV-associated were confirmed in vitro to be specific for CMV antigens. As a later analysis showed, a missense DCLRE1C variant was linked to trimming of TCR beta V- and J-genes.

About this clone: What it binds is not known.

In the PCR, 60 Vbeta and 13 Jbeta primers were used. Profiling relied on immunoSEQ multiplex PCR, and the TCRdb table lists in-frame clones only, not all of them. The data hold 100,000 to 150,000 clones, with over 70% observed a single time. Material: PBMCs. This TCR came from a man between 18 and 29 years old in good health and CMV-seropositive.

The CDR3 sequence: CASSFPGNEQFF. CDR3 nucleotide sequence: TGTGCCAGCAGCTTCCCAGGGAATGAGCAGTTCTTC. The rearrangement joins TRBV7-8 to TRBJ2-1, with D possibly matching TRBD1 (5 bases). Germline values: CDR1 SGHVS, CDR2 FQNEAQ. The CDR3 has 12 amino acids. Trimming left V 3 bases short and J 7 bases short, with 7 bases between.